A single sample gave rise to the 13 T cell receptor beta chains below, sequenced in a study of blood T cells in healthy people across ages. Then a second PCR, running about 6 to 11 cycles, was carried out with a sample-barcoded 5' primer and a J-beta primer mix. TCRdb ran MiXCR on the 5' RACE reads and lists one entry per CDR3 protein. Of some 1.5 million distinct CDR3 sequences listed, 40% to 45% were seen once; the top ten hold less than 5%. The sample was blood. These TCRs come from a woman aged 18-29 years in good health.

This clonotype was counted a few times. The J gene is TRBJ2-3, the V gene TRBV4-1; TRBD1 is a possible D gene (5 bases). V shed 4 bases and J shed 3 bases, with 17 bases lying between them. Germline V lookup: CDR1 MGHRA, CDR2 YSYEKL. The CDR3 sequence is 16 residues long. CDR3 loop: CASSPSGLAGTDTQYF. DNA of the CDR3: TGCGCCAGCAGCCCGTCAGGGTTGGCTGGAACAGATACGCAGTATTTT.

The chain has TRBV20-1 and TRBJ1-2, with D possibly matching TRBD1 (6 bases). Germline CDR1 is DFQATT and CDR2 is SNEGSKA (reference sequence). This CDR3 region has 13 residues. Trimming shortened V by 5 bases and J by 4 bases, and 14 bases separated the two germline ends. CDR3 region: CSAPGQRSYGYTF. CDR3 coding DNA: TGCAGTGCTCCTGGACAGCGGAGCTATGGCTACACCTTC.

A remark on this clonotype: Mismatch with germline at one junction end may stem from a read error. The V call is TRBV4-1, the J call TRBJ2-7, with D possibly matching TRBD2 (5 bases). Germline V CDR1 and CDR2: MGHRA, YSYEKL. CDR3 length: 12 residues. The CDR3 DNA is TGCGCCAGCGGCCAAGTCCGGGGCGAGCAGTACTTC. It yields the protein CASGQVRGEQYF.

This clonotype was counted between two and nine times. This chain connects TRBV9 to TRBJ2-5, with TRBD2 matching 7 bases. This CDR3 is 16 amino acids long. Germline CDR1 and CDR2: SGDLS and YYNGEE. The J segment lost 1 base and the V segment lost 6 bases, leaving 12 bases of the junction unmatched. The DNA for the CDR3 is TGTGCCAGCACCAAACGGAGCGGGACCACCCAAGAGACCCAGTACTTC. Translating it yields CASTKRSGTTQETQYF.

This rearrangement joins TRBV29-1 to TRBJ2-3; 13 nucleotides line up with TRBD2. This CDR3 has 14 residues. Per germline, CDR1 SQVTM and CDR2 ANQGSEA. Trimming removed 7 bases from V and 1 base from J; junction bases left unmatched: 2. CDR3 sequence reads: CSETSGGGTDTQYF. CDR3 nucleotides: TGCAGCGAAACTAGCGGGGGGGGCACAGATACGCAGTATTTT.

The chain uses TRBV6-5 and TRBJ1-2, with 8 bases aligning to TRBD1. The germline CDR1 and CDR2 sequences are MNHEY and SVGAGI. V shed 5 bases, J shed 4 bases, and the junction held 9 bases outside the gene matches. The length of the CDR3 is 15 residues. The CDR3 reads CASSTGGSGLYGYTF. In DNA, the CDR3 is TGTGCCAGCAGTACAGGGGGTTCAGGCCTCTATGGCTACACCTTC.

This chain links TRBV25-1 with TRBJ2-3, with a weak D call TRBD2 (6 bases). From germline, CDR1 is MGHDK and CDR2 SYGVNS. The V and J ends lost 3 bases and 5 bases respectively, with 15 bases between them. CDR3 length: 15 amino acids. The CDR3 sequence: CASSEVARGGDTQYF. In DNA, the CDR3 is TGTGCCAGCAGTGAGGTAGCGCGGGGCGGAGATACGCAGTATTTT.

In DNA, the CDR3 is TGCGCCAGCAGCGCTTGGGGGCGAGGGCATGGCTACACCTTC. It encodes CASSAWGRGHGYTF. The chain uses TRBV5-1 and TRBJ1-2; perhaps TRBD1 as D (6 bases). With 4 bases removed from V and 6 bases from J, the gap between germline ends came to 16 bases. Per germline, CDR1 SGHRS and CDR2 YFSETQ. The CDR3 sequence is 14 residues long.

This clonotype was picked up a small number of times. This chain joins TRBV5-1 and TRBJ2-1; 11 bases are shared with TRBD1. Losses at the gene ends were 4 bases for V and 9 bases for J; bases not matched to a gene: 12. In germline, CDR1 is SGHRS, CDR2 YFSETQ. The CDR3 is 16 amino acids. CDR3 in amino acids: CASSLTGTGGVGEQFF. In nucleotides, the CDR3 is TGCGCCAGCAGCCTTACCGGGACAGGGGGAGTGGGTGAGCAGTTCTTC.

V usage is TRBV6-5 and J usage is TRBJ2-7; 7 bases fit TRBD2. The V gene end was trimmed by 0 bases and the J gene end by 0 bases; junction bases not matched to a gene: 2. The CDR3 runs to 15 residues. From germline, CDR1 is MNHEY and CDR2 SVGAGI. The CDR3 DNA reads as TGTGCCAGCAGTTACTCTCCGGGAGGCTCCTACGAGCAGTACTTC. It translates to CASSYSPGGSYEQYF.

V and J are TRBV20-1 and TRBJ2-7; 7 bases map to TRBD2. V lost 0 bases and J lost 2; bases outside the gene matches: 4. The CDR3 has 14 amino acids. Germline V gene data show CDR1 as DFQATT and CDR2 as SNEGSKA (reference sequence). This CDR3 is CSARDSGRTYEQYF. DNA of the CDR3: TGCAGTGCTAGAGATAGCGGGCGAACCTACGAGCAGTACTTC.

This chain uses TRBV9 with TRBJ2-4; a possible D gene is TRBD1 (7 bases). The CDR3 has 14 amino acids. Germline V CDR1 and CDR2: SGDLS, YYNGEE. Trimming pared 4 bases from V and 5 bases from J, leaving 13 bases between. The CDR3 protein is CASSLGGTENIQYF. CDR3 DNA sequence: TGTGCCAGCAGCTTAGGCGGGACAGAAAACATTCAGTACTTC. Drawing the rest from reference TRBV9 and TRBJ2-4, the complete variable domain is DSGVTQTPKHLITATGQRVTLRCSPRSGDLSVYWYQQSLDQGLQFLIQYYNGEERAKGNILERFSAQQFPDLHSELNLSSLELGDSALYFCASSLGGTENIQYFGAGTRLSVL.

This clonotype has only a few counts. The CDR3 is CASSSGTNEQYF. In DNA form, the CDR3 reads TGTGCCAGCAGTTCCGGGACAAACGAGCAGTACTTC. The rearrangement joins TRBV11-2 to TRBJ2-4; D may be TRBD1 (6 bases). The DNA end is a closer match to TRBJ2-7, so the J assignment may be wrong. The CDR3 extends over 12 amino acids. The germline V gene has CDR1 SGHAT and CDR2 FQNNGV.